A single sample gave rise to the 25 T cell receptor beta chains below, sequenced in a study of cytomegalovirus exposure and HLA in healthy donors. The PCR contained 60 Vbeta and 13 Jbeta primers. Measured with immunoSEQ multiplex PCR; TCRdb has only the in-frame clones, and not every one. The sample lists about 150,000 clones; 84% were seen once. The sequenced material came from PBMCs. These receptors were collected from a boy between 2 and 15 years old in good health and CMV-seronegative.

The chain uses TRBV7-8 and TRBJ1-2; TRBD1 might be the D (5 bases). Looked up from germline, CDR1 is SGHVS and CDR2 is FQNEAQ. V lost 5 bases and J 0 bases, leaving 19 bases between the germline ends. The CDR3 runs to 17 residues. The CDR3 spells CASSTRTLDSTNYGYTF. For the CDR3, the DNA is TGTGCCAGCAGCACCCGAACACTCGACAGCACTAACTATGGCTACACCTTC.

With regard to this clone: The same CDR3 also results from other DNA sequences found in this sample. The chain is built from TRBV7-2 and TRBJ2-7; tentatively, D is TRBD1 (6 bases). Per germline, CDR1 SGHTA and CDR2 FQGNSA. This CDR3 comprises 14 residues. The V end was cut by 4 bases, the J end by 0 bases, with 10 bases between. The CDR3 loop is CASSSTGASYEQYF. The CDR3 nucleotides read TGTGCCAGCAGCTCGACAGGTGCCTCCTACGAGCAGTACTTC.

The J gene is TRBJ2-7, the V gene TRBV7-3, with TRBD1 matching 12 bases. CDR3 length equals 16 residues. The germline V gene encodes CDR1 SGHTA and CDR2 FQGTGA. V shed 0 bases and J 7 bases; nucleotides not matched to a gene: 7. CDR3 DNA sequence: TGTGCCAGCAGCTTAACGAGGCGGGGACAGGGGGCTGAGCAGTACTTC. It codes for CASSLTRRGQGAEQYF.

J is TRBJ2-2 and V is TRBV7-3, with no clear D. This CDR3 contains 13 residues. The germline gives CDR1 SGHTA, CDR2 FQGTGA. Trimming stripped 1 base from V and 6 bases from J, with 6 bases between. CDR3 DNA sequence: TGTGCCAGCAGCTTAATCCAGGCCGGGGAGCTGTTTTTT. This gives the protein CASSLIQAGELFF. The full variable domain, completed using reference TRBV7-3 and TRBJ2-2, is GAGVSQTPSNKVTEKGKYVELRCDPISGHTALYWYRQSLGQGPEFLIYFQGTGAADDSGLPNDRFFAVRPEGSVSTLKIQRTERGDSAVYLCASSLIQAGELFFGEGSRLTVL.

The rearrangement uses TRBV19 and TRBJ2-7; no firm D call. The germline V and J ends were trimmed by 9 bases and 3 bases, with 12 bases remaining between them. This CDR3 is 12 amino acids long. The germline gives CDR1 LNHDA, CDR2 SQIVND (reference sequence). The CDR3 region has the DNA TGTGCCAGCTCCTCCCCAGGCTACGAGCAGTACTTC. Protein sequence: CASSSPGYEQYF.

This chain links TRBV6-5 with TRBJ1-2, with TRBD1 as a possible D gene (6 bases). Between the trimmed V and J ends, which lost 6 bases and 4 bases, there was a span of 15 bases. The CDR3 sequence is 14 residues long. Germline assignment: CDR1 MNHEY and CDR2 SVGAGI. CDR3 sequence: CASRPAGDSYGYTF. The CDR3 DNA sequence: TGTGCCAGCAGACCAGCAGGGGATAGCTATGGCTACACCTTC.

The chain carries TRBV5-1 and TRBJ1-6, with 10 bases matching TRBD1. The CDR3 totals 15 residues. In germline, CDR1 is SGHRS, CDR2 YFSETQ. J was trimmed by 8 bases and V by 1 base; bases with no gene match: 3. The chain's CDR3 is CASSLMGQGHSPLHF. CDR3 in DNA: TGCGCCAGCAGCTTGATGGGACAGGGGCATTCACCCCTCCACTTT. Full variable domain (rest looked up from reference TRBV5-1 and TRBJ1-6): KAGVTQTPRYLIKTRGQQVTLSCSPISGHRSVSWYQQTPGQGLQFLFEYFSETQRNKGNFPGRFSGRQFSNSRSEMNVSTLELGDSALYLCASSLMGQGHSPLHFGNGTRLTVT.

A word on this clone: One end of the junction varies from germline; a read error may be responsible. This chain connects TRBV2 to TRBJ1-5; D is unresolved. There are 13 residues in the CDR3. Germline loops: CDR1 SNHLY, CDR2 FYNNEI. As DNA, the CDR3 is TGTGCCAGCACTGAAGAAGCCCGCCAGCCCCAGCATTTT. Translated, it gives CASTEEARQPQHF.

The chain has TRBV5-5 and TRBJ1-2; TRBD1 is a possible D gene (5 bases). The germline CDR1 and CDR2 sequences are SGHKS and YYEKEE (reference sequence). With 1 base removed from V and 6 bases from J, the gap between germline ends came to 13 bases. The CDR3 covers 14 residues. Written as DNA, the CDR3 is TGTGCCAGCAGCTTGCTTGGTCGGGGGAATGGCTACACCTTC. Translated, it gives CASSLLGRGNGYTF.

CDR3 loop: CASSSNEGVAEAFF. CDR3 in DNA: TGTGCCAGCAGCTCCAATGAGGGAGTTGCTGAAGCTTTCTTT. The V gene is TRBV4-2, the J gene TRBJ1-1; D not resolved. Trimming left V 5 bases short and J 6 bases short, with 16 bases between. The CDR3 runs 14 residues. Germline V gives CDR1 LGHNA, CDR2 YNFKEQ.

This clone was seen only once. The chain is built from TRBV7-2 and TRBJ2-7; D may be TRBD2 (6 bases). Germline CDR1 and CDR2: SGHTA and FQGNSA. The CDR3 is made up of 14 amino acids. V dropped 4 bases and J dropped 2 bases, with 12 bases sitting between them. The CDR3 loop is CASSSFGGTYEQYF. CDR3 nucleotides: TGTGCCAGCAGCTCCTTTGGCGGGACCTACGAGCAGTACTTC.

The chain is built from TRBV27 and TRBJ1-4; D might be TRBD1 (6 bases). In germline, CDR1 is MNHEY, CDR2 SMNVEV (reference sequence). The V gene lost 6 bases and the J gene lost 8 bases, with 19 bases spanning the gap. The CDR3 spans 15 residues. CDR3 amino acids: CASRPTGALREKLFF. Here the CDR3 DNA reads TGTGCCAGCAGACCGACAGGCGCCTTAAGGGAAAAACTGTTTTTT.

The chain links TRBV27 to TRBJ2-1; tentative D call: TRBD2 (5 bases). V dropped 3 bases and J dropped 8 bases, with 5 bases sitting between them. Germline CDR1 MNHEY, CDR2 SMNVEV (reference sequence). The CDR3 runs to 11 residues. Here the CDR3 reads CASSLRDEQFF. The CDR3 region has the DNA TGTGCCAGCAGTTTGAGGGATGAGCAGTTCTTC.

This clone was observed a handful of times. The gene calls are TRBV7-2 and TRBJ1-1, with a weak D call TRBD1 (6 bases). With 5 bases removed from V and 0 bases from J, the gap between germline ends came to 13 bases. Looked up from germline, CDR1 is SGHTA and CDR2 is FQGNSA. CDR3 length: 15 amino acids. For the CDR3, the DNA is TGTGCCAGCAGCCCAGGGGACGGCTTGAACACTGAAGCTTTCTTT. Translated: CASSPGDGLNTEAFF.

The chain uses TRBV11-3 and TRBJ1-1; D is perhaps TRBD1 (6 bases). Germline CDR1 is SGHNT and CDR2 is YENEEA. V lost 3 bases and J lost 4, with 12 bases in between. The CDR3 contains 14 residues. Here the CDR3 DNA reads TGTGCCAGCAGCTTGGTGGGGGCGGGCACTGAAGCTTTCTTT. It yields the protein CASSLVGAGTEAFF.

This clone was detected a few times. The chain couples TRBV6-5 to TRBJ2-5; 8 bases fit TRBD1. Losses at the gene ends were 6 bases for V and 3 bases for J; bases not matched to a gene: 9. This CDR3 is 15 amino acids long. Germline CDR1 reads MNHEY; CDR2 reads SVGAGI. CDR3 bases: TGTGCCAGCAGCTTCAGATGGGACAGGAAAGAGACCCAGTACTTC. Translating gives CASSFRWDRKETQYF.

The chain has TRBV19 and TRBJ1-4; TRBD1 matches at 9 bases. V was clipped by 7 bases and J by 8 bases; unmatched bases: 14. The CDR3 is 16 residues long. From germline, CDR1 is LNHDA and CDR2 SQIVND (reference sequence). CDR3 sequence: CASKHYTGTGNEKLFF. CDR3 nucleotides: TGTGCCAGTAAGCACTACACAGGGACAGGGAACGAAAAACTGTTTTTT.

With respect to this clone: Other DNA sequences within the sample encode an identical CDR3. The chain is built from TRBV5-4 and TRBJ2-5; 11 nucleotides line up with TRBD2. V trimming: 2 bases; J trimming: 2 bases; junction bases outside the gene matches: 2. The V gene's germline CDR1 is SGHNT and CDR2 YYREEE (reference sequence). The CDR3 is 15 amino acids. CDR3 protein: CASSFGLAGQETQYF. The CDR3, as DNA: TGTGCCAGCAGCTTCGGACTAGCGGGTCAAGAGACCCAGTACTTC. The full variable domain, with the rest looked up from reference TRBV5-4 and TRBJ2-5, is ETGVTQSPTHLIKTRGQQVTLRCSSQSGHNTVSWYQQALGQGPQFIFQYYREEENGRGNFPPRFSGLQFPNYSSELNVNALELDDSALYLCASSFGLAGQETQYFGPGTRLLVL.

This chain uses TRBV28 with TRBJ2-3; 8 positions agree with TRBD2. CDR1 is MDHEN, CDR2 SYDVKM, per germline. V trimming: 6 bases; J trimming: 1 base; junction bases outside the gene matches: 9. The CDR3 spans 16 residues. In DNA form, the CDR3 reads TGTGCCAGCAGCGATAGAGCGGGAGAGCGCACAGATACGCAGTATTTT. This sequence encodes CASSDRAGERTDTQYF.

Only one count was recorded for this clone. The chain carries TRBV27 and TRBJ2-7, with no clear D. The CDR3 has 13 residues. CDR1 and CDR2 from the germline V gene are MNHEY and SMNVEV (reference sequence). The ends were cut back, 5 bases at V and 0 bases at J, with 8 bases in the middle. The CDR3 protein is CASSLTSSYEQYF. The DNA for the CDR3 is TGTGCCAGCAGTCTGACAAGCTCCTACGAGCAGTACTTC.

This clone came up many times. This chain uses TRBV9 with TRBJ2-1; 11 bases agree with TRBD2. The V segment lost 4 bases and the J segment 2 bases; nucleotides outside the gene matches: 2. The CDR3 length is 15 residues. From germline, CDR1 is SGDLS and CDR2 YYNGEE. The CDR3, as DNA: TGTGCCAGCAGCCCGACTAGCGGGGCCTACAATGAGCAGTTCTTC. It encodes CASSPTSGAYNEQFF.

The chain is built from TRBV5-1 and TRBJ2-1, with TRBD2 as a possible D gene (5 bases). Trimming took off 2 bases at V and 5 bases at J, with 17 bases between the two ends. CDR1 and CDR2 (germline): SGHRS, YFSETQ. CDR3 length equals 16 residues. The CDR3 loop is CASSFFYQRKDNEQFF. In DNA form, the CDR3 reads TGCGCCAGCAGCTTCTTTTACCAGCGGAAAGACAATGAGCAGTTCTTC.

The chain recombines TRBV1 with TRBJ2-1; the table's D call, TRBD2, was not checked against the DNA. TRBV1 is assigned pseudogene status. CDR3 length: 17 residues. CDR3 nucleotide sequence: TGCACCAGCAGCCAAGGGTGGACGATTACGGGGGACAATGAGCAGTTCTTC. Amino acid sequence: CTSSQGWTITGDNEQFF.

The genes are TRBV30 and TRBJ1-1; D uncertain. The CDR3 runs to 12 residues. Trimming cost V 0 bases and J 8 bases, with 10 bases left between them. The germline V gene has CDR1 GTSNPN and CDR2 SVGIG (reference sequence). The CDR3 region has the DNA TGTGCCTGGAGTGTAAGACACCCAGAAGCTTTCTTT. Translation: CAWSVRHPEAFF.

Regarding this clone: This same CDR3 is encoded by further DNA sequences in the sample. The chain couples TRBV18 to TRBJ2-7; D is ambiguous. The ends were cut back, 6 bases at V and 3 bases at J, with 6 bases in the middle. CDR3 length equals 11 residues. Germline V gene data show CDR1 as KGHSH and CDR2 as LQKENI. The CDR3 is CASSSLYEQYF. In DNA, the CDR3 is TGTGCCAGCTCTTCCCTCTACGAGCAGTACTTC.